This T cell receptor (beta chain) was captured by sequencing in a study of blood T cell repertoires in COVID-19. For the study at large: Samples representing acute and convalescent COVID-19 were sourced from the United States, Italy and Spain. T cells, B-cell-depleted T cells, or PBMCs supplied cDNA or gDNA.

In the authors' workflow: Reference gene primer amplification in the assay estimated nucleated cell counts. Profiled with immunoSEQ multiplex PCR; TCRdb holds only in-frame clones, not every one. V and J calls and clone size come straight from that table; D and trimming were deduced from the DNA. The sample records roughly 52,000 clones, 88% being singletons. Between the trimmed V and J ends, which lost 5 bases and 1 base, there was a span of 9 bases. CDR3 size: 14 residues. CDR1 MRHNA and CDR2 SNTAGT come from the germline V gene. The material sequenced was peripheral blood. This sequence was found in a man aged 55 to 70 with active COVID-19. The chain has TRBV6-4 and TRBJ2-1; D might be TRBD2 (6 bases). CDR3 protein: CASSILASYNEQFF. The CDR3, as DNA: TGTGCCAGCAGTATTCTAGCGTCCTACAATGAGCAGTTCTTC.